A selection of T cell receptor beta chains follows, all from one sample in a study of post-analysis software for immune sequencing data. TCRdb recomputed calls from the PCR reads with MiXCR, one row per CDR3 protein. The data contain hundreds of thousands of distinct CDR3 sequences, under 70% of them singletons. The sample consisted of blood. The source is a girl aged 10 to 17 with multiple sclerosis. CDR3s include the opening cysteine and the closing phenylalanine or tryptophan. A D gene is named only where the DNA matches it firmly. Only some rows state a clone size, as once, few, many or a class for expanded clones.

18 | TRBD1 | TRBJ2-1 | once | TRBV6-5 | CASSYLRSRTGTYNEQFF | TGTGCCAGCAGTTACCTTCGTTCCCGGACAGGGACGTACAATGAGCAGTTCTTC
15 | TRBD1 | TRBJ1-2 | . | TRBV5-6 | CASANKDRGLYGYTF | TGTGCCAGCGCGAACAAAGACAGGGGGCTCTATGGCTACACCTTC
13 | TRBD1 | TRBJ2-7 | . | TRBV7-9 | CASSREQGTGQYF | TGTGCCAGCAGCCGCGAACAGGGGACGGGGCAGTACTTC
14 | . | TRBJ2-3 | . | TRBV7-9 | CASSLSTGPDTQYF | TGTGCCAGCAGCTTATCGACTGGCCCAGATACGCAGTATTTT
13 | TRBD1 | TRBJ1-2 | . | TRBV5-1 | CASSLVGGNGYTF | TGCGCCAGCAGCTTGGTAGGGGGCAATGGCTACACCTTC
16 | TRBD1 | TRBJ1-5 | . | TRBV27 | CASSPQGSWSNQPQHF | TGTGCCAGCAGTCCACAGGGGTCTTGGAGCAATCAGCCCCAGCATTTT
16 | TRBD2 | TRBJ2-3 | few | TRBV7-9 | CASSVTSGRAVDTQYF | TGTGCCAGCAGCGTTACTAGCGGGAGGGCCGTAGATACGCAGTATTTT
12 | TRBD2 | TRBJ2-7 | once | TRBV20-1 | CSAERGGYEQYF | TGCAGTGCGGAACGGGGGGGCTACGAGCAGTACTTC
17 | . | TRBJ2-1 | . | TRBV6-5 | CASSYPTSGLGYNEQFF | TGTGCCAGCAGTTACCCCACGAGCGGTCTAGGGTACAATGAGCAGTTCTTC
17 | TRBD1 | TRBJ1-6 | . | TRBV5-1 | CASSLGDRIFIGSPLHF | TGCGCCAGCAGCTTGGGGGACAGGATCTTCATAGGGTCACCCCTCCACTTT